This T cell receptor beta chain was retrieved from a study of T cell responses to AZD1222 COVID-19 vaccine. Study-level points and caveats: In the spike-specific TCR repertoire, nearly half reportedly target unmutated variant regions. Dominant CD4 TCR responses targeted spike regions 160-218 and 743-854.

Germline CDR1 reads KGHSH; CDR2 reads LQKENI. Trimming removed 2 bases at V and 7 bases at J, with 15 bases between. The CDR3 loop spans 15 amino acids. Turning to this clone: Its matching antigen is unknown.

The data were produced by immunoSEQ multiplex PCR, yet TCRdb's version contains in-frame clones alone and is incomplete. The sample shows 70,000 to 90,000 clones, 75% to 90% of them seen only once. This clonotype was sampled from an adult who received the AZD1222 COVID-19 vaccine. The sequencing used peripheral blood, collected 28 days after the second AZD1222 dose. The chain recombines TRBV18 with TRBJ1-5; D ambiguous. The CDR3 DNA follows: TGTGCCAGCTCACCAGGATCGGGGTTAGAACAGCCCCAGCATTTT. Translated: CASSPGSGLEQPQHF.